This T cell receptor beta chain comes out of a study of shared clonotypes between healthy human individuals. The study's findings and limits: The small donor group covered limited genetic and exposure diversity.

This CDR3 comprises 15 residues. J was trimmed by 6 bases and V by 4 bases; bases with no gene match: 6. Germline V gene sequence: CDR1 SGHRS, CDR2 YFSETQ. Unsorted samples, those not sorted, used approximately 88 million PBMCs for genomic DNA. Researchers sequenced unsorted PBMC DNA using ten immunoSEQ deep assay plates. TCRdb's table, derived via immunoSEQ multiplex PCR, lists solely in-frame clones and lacks some. The sample lists around 500,000 clones; approximately 78% were seen once. About this clone: Its antigen is not identified.

Specimen: PBMCs. V gene TRBV5-1 combines with J gene TRBJ2-1, with 11 bases aligning to TRBD2. The source of this sequence is a woman aged 40 to 50 in good health. Some clones in this sample may be carry-over from other donors' samples. The CDR3 nucleotides read TGCGCCAGCAGCGGGGGACTAGCGGCGGCCAATGAGCAGTTCTTC. It translates to CASSGGLAAANEQFF.